This T cell receptor (beta chain) was captured in a study of blood T cell repertoires in COVID-19. Under the authors' procedure: Amplified reference gene primers provided the basis for estimating nucleated cell counts. Measured with immunoSEQ multiplex PCR; TCRdb has only the in-frame clones, and not every one. The V and J calls and clone size come from that table; D and trimming were worked out from the DNA. There are around 300,000 clones in the sample; about 90% occur only once, and 5% lies in the top ten. The CDR3 is 15 residues long. The germline V gene encodes CDR1 SEHNR and CDR2 FQNEAQ (reference sequence). Trimming at V came to 5 bases and at J to 8 bases, leaving 13 bases not matched to a gene. Grouping used clinical history reported by participants in a survey and questionnaire.

The TCR sequence derives from a man aged 30 to 39 who had recovered from COVID-19. The sample taken for sequencing was PBMCs or T cells enriched from blood (not recorded which). V usage is TRBV7-9 and J usage is TRBJ1-2, with TRBD1 matching over 8 bases. CDR3 bases: TGTGCCAGCAGCCTCGACGGGGGACAGGTTGTGGGCTACACCTTC. Its translation: CASSLDGGQVVGYTF. Full variable domain (missing parts from reference TRBV7-9 and TRBJ1-2): DTGVSQNPRHKITKRGQNVTFRCDPISEHNRLYWYRQTLGQGPEFLTYFQNEAQLEKSRLLSDRFSAERPKGSFSTLEIQRTEQGDSAMYLCASSLDGGQVVGYTFGSGTRLTVV.